This TCR beta chain is from a study of shared T cell receptors in the human thymus. TCRdb's table, derived via immunoSEQ multiplex PCR, lists solely in-frame clones and lacks some. The profile covers hundreds of thousands of clones, with 85% to 95% appearing a single time and around 0.019% taken by the ten largest. The receptor's source is a human donor. What was sequenced was thymocytes.

The CDR3 DNA sequence: TGTGCCAGCAGCTTAGAACGGGAGGACCAAGAGACCCAGTACTTC. Amino acids: CASSLEREDQETQYF. The rearrangement joins TRBV7-9 to TRBJ2-5; 7 bases align to TRBD2. CDR3 length: 15 amino acids. Losses at the gene ends were 1 base for V and 0 bases for J; bases not matched to a gene: 2. CDR1 is SEHNR and CDR2 is FQNEAQ in the germline V gene (reference sequence).